This TCR beta chain comes out of a study of blood T cells in healthy people across ages. Per sample, no less than 5 micrograms of total RNA were extracted. Of note for this clonotype: This may arise from a read error, as a much more abundant clone is one base away.

The CDR3 consists of 15 residues. Germline CDR1 is LNHNV and CDR2 is YYDKDF (reference sequence). Primers used in a second PCR of roughly 6 to 12 cycles were a sample-barcoded 5' primer and a J-beta primer mix. Each CDR3 protein gets one entry after TCRdb re-called the 5' RACE reads with MiXCR. The sample has about 1,800,000 distinct CDR3 sequences; 25% to 30% are singletons. This receptor was identified in a woman younger than 45 in good health. This chain joins TRBV15 and TRBJ2-1, with a weak D call TRBD2 (5 bases). The sequenced sample consisted of blood. The CDR3 DNA reads as TGTACCACCAGCAGAGTTTCGGGATCGTACAATGAGCAGTTCTTC. It is translated as CTTSRVSGSYNEQFF.